This T cell receptor (beta chain) was recorded in a study of Graves' ophthalmopathy and Graves' hyperthyroidism. Study results and caveats: Ophthalmopathy progression was predicted with roughly 68% sensitivity and about 74% specificity. In blood appeared most of the expanded thyroid clonotypes whose frequency exceeded 0.001.

Hyperthyroidism patients were newly diagnosed, under 2 months' duration, aged 18 to 65. Patients were excluded if they had other autoimmune diseases or uncontrolled infections, and likewise if pregnancy or lactation applied. This clonotype has a single count. No antigen is known for it. Trimming shortened V by 4 bases and J by 4 bases, and 17 bases separated the two germline ends. From germline, CDR1 is DFQATT and CDR2 SNEGSKA (reference sequence). The CDR3 sequence is 14 residues long. For repertoire sequencing, the TCR beta CDR3 regions were amplified from RNA transcripts. The library came from an HTBI-primed first-round RT-PCR and a second-round multiplex PCR. TCRdb fed the multiplex PCR reads into MiXCR, producing one record per CDR3 protein. The data contain about 550,000 distinct CDR3 sequences, less than 40% of them singletons.

This chain uses TRBV20-1 with TRBJ2-7; perhaps TRBD2 as D (6 bases). What was sequenced was peripheral blood or thyroid tissue (not recorded which). This receptor was obtained from an adult man with Graves' hyperthyroidism. The CDR3 DNA reads as TGCAGTGCTAAACGGGAGTCAGGTCTATACGAGCAGTACTTC. Its translation is CSAKRESGLYEQYF.